Listed below are T cell receptor beta chains from one sample, sequenced in a study of T-cell reconstitution after alpha-beta-depleted transplantation in children. MiXCR, applied by TCRdb to the PCR reads, yields one record per CDR3 protein. This sample has hundreds of thousands of distinct CDR3 sequences, with just under 8.5% found just once. This specimen was PBMCs, mostly from graft donor cells, taken 180 days after TCRalphabeta/CD19-depleted stem cell transplant. Receptors originate from a male patient younger than 18 who had a stem cell transplant for acute lymphoblastic leukemia, so the T cells may come from the graft donor. The CDR3 runs from the conserved cysteine through the conserved F or W. D genes are given only for firm matches. Rows give clone size only sometimes, using once, few, many, or a class for an expanded clone.

length	V	J	D	size	CDR3	DNA
15	TRBV19	TRBJ2-1	TRBD1	few	CASTTGQGSYNEQFF	TGTGCCAGTACGACCGGACAGGGCTCCTACAATGAGCAGTTCTTC
18	TRBV28	TRBJ2-1	TRBD2	many	CASSWGTSSGRPHNEQFF	TGTGCCAGCAGTTGGGGTACTTCTAGCGGGAGACCCCACAATGAGCAGTTCTTC
13	TRBV5-1	TRBJ2-3	TRBD2	many	CASSLHREGTQYF	TGCGCCAGCAGCCTGCATAGGGAGGGTACGCAGTATTTT
15	TRBV20-1	TRBJ2-2	TRBD2	many	CSARHLAGGTGELFF	TGCAGTGCTAGACATTTAGCGGGAGGGACCGGGGAGCTGTTTTTT
15	TRBV12-3/TRBV12-4	TRBJ2-6	NA	many	CASRSRREGANVLTF	TGTGCCAGCCGATCCAGGAGGGAAGGGGCCAACGTCCTGACTTTC
18	TRBV6-2/TRBV6-3	TRBJ2-3	TRBD2	many	CASSYPPPAGGLTDTQYF	TGTGCCAGCAGTTACCCGCCCCCCGCGGGGGGGCTGACAGATACGCAGTATTTT
12	TRBV7-2	TRBJ2-3	NA	many	CASRASGDTQYF	TGTGCCAGCAGAGCCTCCGGGGATACGCAGTATTTT
15	TRBV5-5	TRBJ2-1	NA	many	CASRLGRDSLGQQFF	TGTGCCAGCAGATTGGGCCGGGACTCCCTGGGGCAACAGTTCTTC
12	TRBV6-2/TRBV6-3	TRBJ2-7	NA	many	CASSRYSGEQYF	TGTGCCAGCAGTAGATACTCCGGCGAGCAGTACTTC
14	TRBV5-1	TRBJ2-2	NA	many	CASSLANTAGELFF	TGCGCCAGCAGCTTGGCTAACACGGCCGGGGAGCTGTTTTTT
16	TRBV4-2	TRBJ1-2	NA	many	CASSQDIGPRDYGYTF	TGTGCCAGCAGCCAAGATATAGGCCCCCGGGACTATGGCTACACCTTC
17	TRBV5-6	TRBJ2-3	TRBD2	many	CASSLPSGPRRTDTQYF	TGTGCCAGCAGCTTGCCTAGCGGGCCCCGGAGAACAGATACGCAGTATTTT
15	TRBV6-1	TRBJ2-3	TRBD2	many	CASSPRGEGTDTQYF	TGTGCCAGCAGTCCCCGGGGGGAGGGGACAGATACGCAGTATTTT
18	TRBV11-2	TRBJ2-3	TRBD1	many	CASSLGSDYRGSTDTQYF	TGTGCCAGCAGCTTAGGGTCCGACTACAGGGGGAGCACAGATACGCAGTATTTT
15	TRBV28	TRBJ1-1	NA	many	CASSWGGAVNTEAFF	TGTGCCAGCAGTTGGGGCGGAGCGGTCAACACTGAAGCTTTCTTT
15	TRBV19	TRBJ1-6	TRBD1	many	CASSVTGGENSPLHF	TGTGCCAGTAGTGTCACAGGGGGAGAGAATTCACCCCTCCACTTT
10	TRBV29-1	TRBJ2-1	NA	many	CSVRGGEQFF	TGCAGCGTTAGAGGGGGTGAGCAGTTCTTC
17	TRBV7-3	TRBJ2-6	TRBD2	many	CASSRSGRASGANVLTF	TGTGCCAGCAGCCGAAGCGGGAGAGCCTCTGGGGCCAACGTCCTGACTTTC
14	TRBV6-1	TRBJ1-6	TRBD1	many	CASTGGLYNSPLHF	TGTGCCAGCACAGGGGGCCTCTATAATTCACCCCTCCACTTT
13	TRBV28	TRBJ1-1	TRBD1	many	CASSIDRDTEAFF	TGTGCCAGCAGCATAGACAGGGACACTGAAGCTTTCTTT
13	TRBV20-1	TRBJ1-1	NA	many	CSARPLTGGEAFF	TGCAGTGCTAGACCCTTGACTGGGGGTGAAGCTTTCTTT
15	TRBV7-8	TRBJ2-5	TRBD2	many	CASSLGGGPRETQYF	TGTGCCAGCAGCTTGGGCGGGGGGCCTCGGGAGACCCAGTACTTC
17	TRBV6-4	TRBJ2-1	NA	NA	CASSDSPLAAGVYEQFF	TGTGCCAGCAGTGACTCCCCCTTAGCGGCCGGGGTCTATGAGCAGTTCTTC
20	TRBV20-1	TRBJ2-2	TRBD2	NA	CSASYGLAGGSVGATGELFF	TGCAGTGCTAGTTATGGACTAGCGGGAGGTTCCGTGGGTGCCACCGGGGAGCTGTTTTTT
15	TRBV5-1	TRBJ2-3	NA	many	CASSLRRAGADTQYF	TGCGCCAGCAGCTTGAGGCGGGCAGGGGCAGATACGCAGTATTTT
15	TRBV4-3	TRBJ1-2	NA	many	CASSQTFGDTRGYTF	TGCGCCAGCAGCCAAACCTTCGGGGACACGAGGGGCTACACCTTC
13	TRBV7-2	TRBJ2-5	TRBD1	many	CASSRGQQETQYF	TGTGCCAGCAGCCGGGGACAGCAAGAGACCCAGTACTTC
13	TRBV6-2/TRBV6-3	TRBJ2-7	NA	many	CASRLYRVHEQYF	TGTGCCAGCAGACTCTACAGGGTGCACGAGCAGTACTTC
16	TRBV9	TRBJ2-1	TRBD1	many	CASSPIGTGATDEQFF	TGTGCCAGCAGCCCCATCGGGACAGGGGCGACGGATGAGCAGTTCTTC
16	TRBV7-8	TRBJ1-5	NA	many	CASSIGTLYSNQPQHF	TGTGCCAGCAGCATTGGGACACTCTATAGCAATCAGCCCCAGCATTTT
15	TRBV7-8	TRBJ2-5	TRBD1	many	CASSLGTGEGETQYF	TGTGCCAGCAGCTTAGGGACAGGGGAGGGAGAGACCCAGTACTTC
15	TRBV11-2	TRBJ2-3	TRBD2	many	CASSYSGGAGDTQYF	TGTGCCAGCAGCTATAGCGGGGGGGCAGGAGATACGCAGTATTTT
14	TRBV7-9	TRBJ2-7	NA	many	CASSDRKGVYEQYF	TGTGCCAGCAGTGACAGAAAGGGGGTCTACGAGCAGTACTTC
13	TRBV20-1	TRBJ1-2	NA	many	CSASGEGHYGYTF	TGCAGTGCTAGTGGTGAGGGACACTATGGCTACACCTTC
15	TRBV5-1	TRBJ2-7	NA	many	CASSFGQEGSYEQYF	TGCGCCAGCAGCTTTGGGCAGGAGGGCTCCTACGAGCAGTACTTC
12	TRBV21-1	TRBJ2-7	NA	NA	CARRTGSYEQYF	TGTGCCAGACGGACAGGGAGCTACGAGCAGTACTTC
14	TRBV6-1	TRBJ1-2	NA	few	CASRVGPINYGYTF	TGTGCCAGCAGAGTCGGGCCCATTAACTATGGCTACACCTTC
17	TRBV5-1	TRBJ1-2	NA	many	CASSLEPGAPLNYGYTF	TGCGCCAGCAGCTTGGAGCCCGGGGCACCCCTTAACTATGGCTACACCTTC